This TCR beta chain came from a study of T cells in Graves' hyperthyroidism and ophthalmopathy (dated by TCRdb to between 2018 and 2021). In the study overall: Peripheral blood samples were taken at the time of initial diagnosis, prior to any treatment. To identify distinguishing TCR V-J signatures, a discovery cohort of some 99 patients was used, comprising 43 with Graves' ophthalmopathy and some 57 with stable Graves' hyperthyroidism. Whether ophthalmopathy could be predicted prospectively was tested in an independent validation cohort made up of 18 to 20 hyperthyroidism patients plus 17 patients who later progressed to ophthalmopathy. The approximately 95 discovery patients were divided at random into training and test sets in a 7:3 ratio. The study also compared thyroid tissue and blood T-cell repertoires from a handful of Graves' hyperthyroidism patients. After sampling, hyperthyroidism patients received methimazole starting at 30 mg daily, and ophthalmopathy patients received high-dose intravenous methylprednisolone. The paper describes TCR Vbeta CDR3 sequencing of 135 peripheral blood samples, made up of around 41 ophthalmopathy patients, around 78 hyperthyroidism patients and some 17 progressor patients.

Moderately to severely active disease, a Clinical Activity Score of at least 3, a NOSPECS grade of at least 4, and a duration under 3 months were present in ophthalmopathy patients. Any patient with an uncontrolled infection, another autoimmune disease, pregnancy or lactation was excluded. Diagnoses were based on clinical symptoms, serum thyroxine and TRAb, thyroid ultrasound and orbital computed tomography. PBMCs were isolated from more than 9 ml of fresh peripheral blood by Ficoll-Paque density gradient centrifugation. Total RNA was extracted using Trizol reagent, and RNA quality was assessed on an Agilent 2100 Bioanalyzer. As regards this clonotype: Its antigen specificity is not known. No much larger clone is present one base from it, and per-base qualities are unavailable.

Reading the germline V gene (reference sequence) gives CDR1 DFQATT and CDR2 SNEGSKA. Its CDR3 holds 14 amino acids, cysteine through phenylalanine. The only DNA kept is the CDR3, 42 bases in frame from the first base. Trimming costs V 4 bases and J 5 bases, and their ends lie 14 bases apart. The paper as a whole reports these results and caveats: During validation, the model predicted progression to ophthalmopathy a median of approximately 7 months ahead of onset, with almost 71% sensitivity and 72.22% specificity. A 13 V-J signature model separated ophthalmopathy from stable hyperthyroidism, with around 88% sensitivity and around 84% specificity in cross-validation and 80%/75% in testing. Most expanded thyroid clonotypes (frequency above 0.001) were also detected in blood, suggesting blood repertoires may reflect thyroid immune responses. Sample size was not statistically predetermined, and blinding of investigators to group allocation was not performed.

The TCR beta CDR3 regions were amplified from RNA transcripts. The TCR CDR3 was subjected to a first round of RT-PCR using the HTBI primer set and the Qiagen OneStep RT-PCR kit. Libraries were constructed in a second round of multiplex PCR, after which size selection and purification were performed. Paired-end sequencing of the libraries was performed with 100 bp reads on an Illumina HiSeq2000. Under the source paper's analysis protocol: Raw data were processed with SOAPnuke, discarding reads with adapters, uncalled bases, mean Phred below 15, or no exact constant-primer or identifier match. COPE v1.2.5 was used to merge high-quality paired reads, and clonotypes were defined as unique nucleotide sequences. Clonotypes were aligned to IMGT TRBV, TRBD and TRBJ reference segments using MiTCR v1.1. The analysis was restricted to V-J combinations with a frequency above 0.0001, which together covered just over 99% of the repertoires. The TCS score was defined as the ratio of F50 (clonal expansion) to E x V (chaos), calculated using BLOSUM62-based TCRdist between CDR3 peptides within each V-J. Welch's t-statistics and random forest reduced fewer than 600 V-J features to 13, which were used in a naive Bayes classifier (R e1071). TCRdb handled the public reads itself, with Q25 trimming in fastp and clone calling in MiXCR, and kept productive beta chains. Duplicate CDR3 protein sequences are folded into a single record with the most common DNA and genes. These V and J calls rely on TCRdb rather than the paper's analysis. The sample table holds under 550,000 distinct CDR3 sequences, of which about 20% were seen once. The ten largest clones represent roughly 47% of the sample.

The sample taken for sequencing was blood. This receptor chain uses TRBV20-1 and TRBJ2-2; the D gene may be TRBD1 or TRBD2, since each aligns over 6 bases. The receptor comes from a man aged 40-50 years with Graves' ophthalmopathy. Here the CDR3 is given as CSAKAGGETGELFF. DNA sequence: TGCAGTGCTAAGGCCGGGGGCGAAACCGGGGAGCTGTTTTTT.